The rows below give T cell receptor beta chains drawn from one sample of a study of early T cells in non-severe SARS-CoV-2 infection. TCRdb reprocessed the 5' RACE reads via MiXCR and lists one record per CDR3 protein. Among some 37,000 distinct CDR3 sequences listed, 9.9% were seen once. Sequencing was carried out using whole blood. These receptors were collected from an adult who was a healthcare worker with PCR-confirmed SARS-CoV-2 infection or an uninfected control (not recorded which). CDR3s include the opening cysteine and the closing phenylalanine or tryptophan. Clone size is given for some rows only: seen once, a few or many times, or a class if the clone is expanded.

>TRBV20-1|NA|TRBJ2-3
CSASWLRTDTQYF
>TRBV3-1|NA|TRBJ2-7
CASSQVGGSREQYF
>TRBV27|many|TRBJ1-5
CASSLRSGVYQPQHF
>TRBV7-8|NA|TRBJ1-1
CASSLADFSNTEAFF
>TRBV6-2/TRBV6-3|few|TRBJ2-1
CASSLLRDTQDEQFF
>TRBV2|few|TRBJ2-1
CASRKLAGDNEQFF
>TRBV14|many|TRBJ2-7
CASSQDRQIPYEQYF
>TRBV13|many|TRBJ2-3
CASSLGTRADTQYF
>TRBV29-1|once|TRBJ1-1
CSVYPNTEAFF
>TRBV20-1|NA|TRBJ1-5
CSARGDSNQPQHF